This TCR beta chain was documented in a study of graft-versus-host responses after intestinal transplantation (dated by TCRdb to the early 2020s). As for the study more broadly: Multivisceral, liver-intestinal, or isolated intestinal transplants were received by the recipients. Samples from a few later patients were sequenced in-house on an Illumina MiSeq with MiXCR processing rather than by the commercial service. Of the 20 to 25 intestinal transplant recipients enrolled in the cohort, one of whom was a retransplant, a few patients without pretransplant specimens were excluded. Alloreactive clones were identified by sequencing pre-transplant mixed lymphocyte reaction products and comparing these products with unstimulated pre-transplant donor and recipient T cells. Every recipient was given anti-thymocyte globulin induction, then maintenance tacrolimus and steroids for 3 to 4 years. Graft-versus-host and host-versus-graft alloreactive T cell clones were tracked in the graft, circulation and bone marrow after intestinal transplantation using bulk TCR-beta CDR3 sequencing. Donor T cell macrochimerism was defined as a peak of at least 4% donor T cells among recipient peripheral blood mononuclear cells.

Paper-wide results and their limitations: Patients with donor T cell macrochimerism had high GvH to HvG T cell clonal ratios in their allografts. Early after transplant, peak levels of circulating GvH clones were associated with declines in HvG clones. GvH clones turned up in recipient bone marrow, with some appearing earlier in ileal mucosa or blood, a pattern consistent with an intestinal mucosal origin. The conclusions were limited by the relatively low number and heterogeneity of the intestinal transplant patients.

Concerning this clone itself: Its binding antigen is unknown. Per-nucleotide qualities are absent, and no much larger clonotype sits a single base away.

According to the study, the label for this sample's time point signals: cells obtained before transplantation from donor or recipient. CD3+CD4+ and CD3+CD8+ populations were FACS-sorted from unstimulated pre-transplant donor and recipient cells taken from spleen or lymph nodes. Library prep was done by the immunoSEQ multiplex PCR assay. In most patients, genomic DNA was isolated using the Qiagen DNeasy Blood and Tissue Kit and sent frozen to Adaptive Biotechnologies for TCR sequencing. Adaptive Biotechnologies carried out high-throughput TCR-beta CDR3 sequencing of genomic DNA for most patients. Per the original workflow: Adaptive's ImmunoSEQ software supplied the TCR sequencing data for around 19 patients, while MiXCR and VDJtools were used to process a few other patients. To correct CD4 versus CD8 sorting errors, any sequence found in both subsets at a frequency ratio below 5:1 was removed. CDR3 nucleotide sequences shared between donor and recipient were removed because the origin of such sequences could not be assigned. Alloreactive clones required at least 2-fold expansion over unstimulated cells and minimum CFSE-low frequency of 0.002% (template counts) or 0.001% (read counts). Mappable clones were those detected in sequenced pre-transplant spleen, lymph node, or MLR CFSE-low populations of the donor or recipient. Cumulative frequency of alloreactive clones was calculated as a percentage of all sequences weighted by copy number. Here the immuneACCESS table is served through TCRdb, limited to in-frame sequences with V and J called. Missing clones are a known gap in these copies; in checked studies unresolved V genes cover under half, and the rest lacks a known reason. Clone size and V and J calls were adopted from that table, with D and trimming inferred from the DNA. The sample data list 20,000 to 25,000 clones, and roughly four fifths of these were observed just once. The ten biggest clones cover 0.93% of the sample.

CDR3 length: 17 amino acids, cysteine to phenylalanine. Kept here is only the CDR3 DNA, which spans 51 bases and is read in frame from base 1. The germline V gene supplies CDR1 SGHVT and CDR2 SQSDAQ. V sheds 5 bases and J sheds 4 bases, leaving 23 bases between their ends. The sequence links TRBV7-4 to TRBJ1-2, with the D segment identity uncertain. The input for sequencing was unstimulated CD8+ T cells sorted from spleen or lymph node cells, taken before transplant. The receptor was isolated from a human donor who was the organ donor for an intestinal transplant. CDR3 sequence: CASSPRSAARKTYGYTF. Here is the DNA: TGTGCCAGCAGCCCAAGGAGTGCAGCTCGAAAGACCTATGGCTACACCTTC.